This T cell receptor beta chain was identified during a study of blood T cell repertoires in COVID-19. Turning to the study itself: Acute and convalescent COVID-19 samples came from the United States, Italy and Spain. PBMCs, B-cell-depleted T cells, or T cells were the source of the cDNA or gDNA that made up the material.

Assay used: immunoSEQ multiplex PCR; TCRdb lists only in-frame clones, some missing. The data contain 150,000 or so clones, around 84% of them singletons. Sequencing used peripheral blood. The clonotype originates from a human donor in a cohort sampled during active COVID-19.

The CDR3 reads CASSLDVTQPQHF. The CDR3 DNA follows: TGTGCCAGCAGTCTAGACGTTACTCAGCCCCAGCATTTT. The chain joins TRBV7-2 to TRBJ1-5, with D unclear. V was trimmed by 6 bases and J by 6 bases, leaving 12 bases between them. CDR3 size: 13 residues. Per germline, CDR1 SGHTA and CDR2 FQGNSA.